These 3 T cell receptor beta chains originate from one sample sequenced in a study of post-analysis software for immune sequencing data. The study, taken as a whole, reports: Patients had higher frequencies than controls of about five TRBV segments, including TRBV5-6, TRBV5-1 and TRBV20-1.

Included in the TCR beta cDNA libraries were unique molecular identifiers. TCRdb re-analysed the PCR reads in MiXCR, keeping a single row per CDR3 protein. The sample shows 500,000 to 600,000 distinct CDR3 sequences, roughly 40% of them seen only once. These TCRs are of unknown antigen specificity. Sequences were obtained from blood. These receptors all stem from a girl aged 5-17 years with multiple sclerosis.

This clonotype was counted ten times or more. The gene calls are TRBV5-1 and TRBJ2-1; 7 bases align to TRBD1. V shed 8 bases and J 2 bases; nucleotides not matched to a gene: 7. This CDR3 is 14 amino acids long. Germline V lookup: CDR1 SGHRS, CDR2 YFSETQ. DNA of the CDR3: TGCGCCAGTACAGAGGGACAGCCCTACAATGAGCAGTTCTTC. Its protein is CASTEGQPYNEQFF.

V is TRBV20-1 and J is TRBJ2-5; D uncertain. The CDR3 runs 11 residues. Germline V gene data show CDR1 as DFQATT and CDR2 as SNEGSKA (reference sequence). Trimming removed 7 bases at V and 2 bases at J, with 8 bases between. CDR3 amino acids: CSGGGQETQYF. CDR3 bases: TGCAGTGGCGGCGGACAAGAGACCCAGTACTTC.

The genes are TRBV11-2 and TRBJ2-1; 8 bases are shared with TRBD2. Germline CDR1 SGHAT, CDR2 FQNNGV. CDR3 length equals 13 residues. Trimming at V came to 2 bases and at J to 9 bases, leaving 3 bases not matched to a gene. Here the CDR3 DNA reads TGTGCCAGCAGCTTATCGGGGGGGCGTGAGCAGTTCTTC. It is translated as CASSLSGGREQFF.